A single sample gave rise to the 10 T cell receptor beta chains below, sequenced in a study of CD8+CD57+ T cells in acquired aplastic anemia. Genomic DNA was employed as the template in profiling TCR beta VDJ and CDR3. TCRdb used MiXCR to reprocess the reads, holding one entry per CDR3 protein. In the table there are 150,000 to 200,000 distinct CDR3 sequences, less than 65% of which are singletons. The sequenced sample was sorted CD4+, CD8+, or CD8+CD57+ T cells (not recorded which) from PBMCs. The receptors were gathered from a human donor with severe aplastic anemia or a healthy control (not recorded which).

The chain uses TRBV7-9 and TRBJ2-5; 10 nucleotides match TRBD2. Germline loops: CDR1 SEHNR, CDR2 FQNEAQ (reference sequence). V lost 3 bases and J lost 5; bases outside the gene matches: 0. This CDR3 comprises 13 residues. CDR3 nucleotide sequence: TGTGCCAGCAGCTTTAGCGGGGGGGAGACCCAGTACTTC. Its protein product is CASSFSGGETQYF.

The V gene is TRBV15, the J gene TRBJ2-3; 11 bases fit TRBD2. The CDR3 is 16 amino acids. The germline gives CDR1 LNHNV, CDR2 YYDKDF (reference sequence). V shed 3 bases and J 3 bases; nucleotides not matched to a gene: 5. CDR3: CATSRLGLAVTDTQYF. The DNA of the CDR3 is TGTGCCACCAGCAGGCTGGGACTAGCGGTGACAGATACGCAGTATTTT.

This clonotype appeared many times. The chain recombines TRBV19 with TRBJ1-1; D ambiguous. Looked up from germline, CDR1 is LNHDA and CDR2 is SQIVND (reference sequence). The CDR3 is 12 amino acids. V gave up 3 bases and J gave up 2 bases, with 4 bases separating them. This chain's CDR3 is CASSIGNTEAFF. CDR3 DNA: TGTGCCAGTAGTATCGGTAACACTGAAGCTTTCTTT.

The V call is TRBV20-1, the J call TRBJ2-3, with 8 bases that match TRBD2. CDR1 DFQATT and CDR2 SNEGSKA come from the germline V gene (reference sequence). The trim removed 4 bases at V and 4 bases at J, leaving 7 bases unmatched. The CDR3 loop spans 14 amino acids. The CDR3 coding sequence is TGCAGTGCTAACAAAGCGGGAGTGGCAGATACGCAGTATTTT. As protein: CSANKAGVADTQYF.

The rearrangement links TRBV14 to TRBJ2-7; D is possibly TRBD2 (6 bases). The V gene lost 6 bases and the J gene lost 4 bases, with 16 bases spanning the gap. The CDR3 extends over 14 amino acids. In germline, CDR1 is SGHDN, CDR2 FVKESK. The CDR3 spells CASSLGLGTYEQYF. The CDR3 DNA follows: TGTGCCAGCAGTCTAGGACTGGGGACTTACGAGCAGTACTTC. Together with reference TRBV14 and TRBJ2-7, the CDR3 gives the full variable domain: EAGVTQFPSHSVIEKGQTVTLRCDPISGHDNLYWYRRVMGKEIKFLLHFVKESKQDESGMPNNRFLAERTGGTYSTLKVQPAELEDSGVYFCASSLGLGTYEQYFGPGTRLTVT.

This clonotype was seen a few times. The CDR3 coding sequence is TGTGCCAGCAGCTTACGCAAGGTCTACGAGCAGTACTTC. Amino acids: CASSLRKVYEQYF. The V and J genes are TRBV7-2 and TRBJ2-7; D is ambiguous. Looked up from germline, CDR1 is SGHTA and CDR2 is FQGNSA. This CDR3 is 13 amino acids long. V lost 2 bases and J lost 3, with 8 bases in between.

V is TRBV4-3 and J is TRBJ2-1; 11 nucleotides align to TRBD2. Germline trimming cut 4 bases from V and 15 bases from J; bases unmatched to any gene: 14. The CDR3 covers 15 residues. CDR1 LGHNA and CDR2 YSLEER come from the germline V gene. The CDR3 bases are TGCGCCAGCAGCCCGACTAGCGGGGTTGCCGGGGATCTGTTCTTC. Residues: CASSPTSGVAGDLFF.

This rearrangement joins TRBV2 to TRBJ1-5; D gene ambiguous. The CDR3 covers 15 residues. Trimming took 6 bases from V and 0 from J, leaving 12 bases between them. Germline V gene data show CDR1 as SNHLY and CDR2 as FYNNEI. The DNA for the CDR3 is TGTGCCAGCAGGGCAAGACTCCATAGCAATCAGCCCCAGCATTTT. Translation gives CASRARLHSNQPQHF.

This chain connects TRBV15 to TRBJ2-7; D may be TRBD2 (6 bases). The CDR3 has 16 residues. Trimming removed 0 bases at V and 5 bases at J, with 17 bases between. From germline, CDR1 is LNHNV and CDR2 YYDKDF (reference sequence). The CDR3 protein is CATSREGRTGFHEQYF. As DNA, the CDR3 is TGTGCCACCAGCAGAGAGGGGAGGACGGGGTTCCACGAGCAGTACTTC.

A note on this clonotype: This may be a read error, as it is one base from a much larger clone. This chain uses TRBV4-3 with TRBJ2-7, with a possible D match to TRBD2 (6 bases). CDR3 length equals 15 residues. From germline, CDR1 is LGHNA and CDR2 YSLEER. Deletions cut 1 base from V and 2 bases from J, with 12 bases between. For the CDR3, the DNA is TGCGCCAGCAGCCAAGGAAAAGCGGGCCCCTACGAGCAGTACTTC. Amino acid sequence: CASSQGKAGPYEQYF.